This TCR beta chain was sequenced in a study of blood T cell repertoires in COVID-19. Study-wide context: Sample material is recorded as cDNA or gDNA derived from T cells, B-cell-depleted T cells, or PBMCs.

The protocol was immunoSEQ multiplex PCR, while the TCRdb copy is restricted to in-frame clones and leaves out a portion. The table has 150,000 or so clones, around four fifths seen once; the top ten hold roughly a tenth. The CDR3 spans 19 residues. Unmatched junction bases numbered 16, after V lost 2 bases and J lost 8 bases. The germline V gene encodes CDR1 SGHTA and CDR2 FQGNSA. The chain joins TRBV7-2 to TRBJ2-1, with TRBD2 matching over 12 bases. Sequencing was performed on peripheral blood. The TCR originated in a human donor in a cohort sampled during active COVID-19. The CDR3 region has the DNA TGTGCCAGCAGCTTATTGGCTAGCGGGGGGGCCTCAACCCGCCATGAGCAGTTCTTC. This translates into CASSLLASGGASTRHEQFF.